This TCR beta chain was recorded in a study of T cells in Graves' hyperthyroidism and ophthalmopathy. Germline V gene lookup returns CDR1 SEHNR and CDR2 FQNEAQ (reference sequence). V lost 5 bases and J 15 bases, leaving 14 bases between the germline ends. The CDR3 runs to 11 residues. Amplification yielded TCR beta CDR3 regions, with RNA transcripts as the source. The HTBI primer set drove a first-round RT-PCR of the TCR CDR3. TCRdb reanalysed the multiplex PCR reads using MiXCR and keeps one entry per CDR3 protein. Found here are around 350,000 distinct CDR3 sequences, 15% of them singletons; the top ten hold approximately 19%.

The rearrangement links TRBV7-9 to TRBJ2-1; TRBD2 might be the D (6 bases). The sequence was collected from a woman aged 60-75 years with Graves' ophthalmopathy. Sequencing input: blood. CDR3 in amino acids: CASSTTSSRFF. CDR3 nucleotide sequence: TGTGCCAGCAGCACTACTAGCAGCCGGTTCTTC.